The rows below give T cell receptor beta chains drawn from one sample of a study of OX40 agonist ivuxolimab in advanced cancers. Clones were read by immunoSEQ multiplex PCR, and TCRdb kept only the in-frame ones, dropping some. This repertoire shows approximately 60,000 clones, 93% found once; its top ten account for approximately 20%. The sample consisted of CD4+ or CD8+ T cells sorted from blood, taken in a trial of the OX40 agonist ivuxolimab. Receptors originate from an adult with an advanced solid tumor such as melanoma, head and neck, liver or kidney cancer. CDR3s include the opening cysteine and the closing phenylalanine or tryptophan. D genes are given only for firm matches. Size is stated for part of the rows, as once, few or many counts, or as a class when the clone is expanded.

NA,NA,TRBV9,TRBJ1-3,TGTGCCAGCGCACCGGGGAGCTCTGGAAACACCATATATTTT,CASAPGSSGNTIYF
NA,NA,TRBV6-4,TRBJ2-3,TGTGCCAGCAGTGACGGGGGTACGCAGTATTTT,CASSDGGTQYF
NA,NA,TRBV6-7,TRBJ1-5,TGTGCCGGGACCCAGGGAAATTGGCAGCCCCAGCATTTT,CAGTQGNWQPQHF
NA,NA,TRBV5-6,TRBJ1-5,TGTGCCAGCAGCCTGGGAGGGTATAGCAATCAGCCCCAGCATTTT,CASSLGGYSNQPQHF
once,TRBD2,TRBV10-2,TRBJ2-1,TGCGCCAGCGGCGGACTAGCGGGAGTGGGCAATGAGCAGTTCTTC,CASGGLAGVGNEQFF
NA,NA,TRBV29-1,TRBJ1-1,TGCAGCGTTGAGGGGAGGGGGATTATGGGCACTGAAGCTTTCTTT,CSVEGRGIMGTEAFF
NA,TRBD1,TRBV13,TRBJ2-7,TGTGCCAGCAGCCCCGGGACAGGGGCCTACGAGCAGTACTTC,CASSPGTGAYEQYF
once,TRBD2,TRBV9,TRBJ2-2,TGTGCCAGCAGCGGTAGCGGGGCCGGGGAGCTGTTTTTT,CASSGSGAGELFF
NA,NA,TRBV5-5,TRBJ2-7,TGTGCCAGCAGCCCTGAAGGGACCTTACACGAGCAGTACTTC,CASSPEGTLHEQYF
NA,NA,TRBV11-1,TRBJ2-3,TGTGCCAGCAGCTTAATCGGACAGAACACAGATACGCAGTATTTT,CASSLIGQNTDTQYF
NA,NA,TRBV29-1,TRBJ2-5,TGCAGCGCTGAGGGGGGCGGGTTAGAGACCCAGTACTTC,CSAEGGGLETQYF
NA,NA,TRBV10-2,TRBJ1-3,TGCGCCAGCAGTGAGCCATCAGGGGTTTCGGGAAACACCATATATTTT,CASSEPSGVSGNTIYF
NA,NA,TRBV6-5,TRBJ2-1,TGTGCCAGCAGCCCGACCGCCGCCTTTTACAATGAGCAGTTCTTC,CASSPTAAFYNEQFF
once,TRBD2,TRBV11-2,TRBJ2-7,TGTGCCAGCAGCGGGGCTAGCGGGAGTAGCGAGCAGTACTTC,CASSGASGSSEQYF
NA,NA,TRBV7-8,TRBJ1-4,TGTGCCAGCAGCTTAGGAGGTGTCACTAATGAAAAACTGTTTTTT,CASSLGGVTNEKLFF
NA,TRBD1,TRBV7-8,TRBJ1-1,TGTGCCAGCAGCTCCCGGGATAGGGGGCTGAACACTGAAGCTTTCTTT,CASSSRDRGLNTEAFF
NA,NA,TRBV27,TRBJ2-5,TGTGCCAGCAGTCCCGGGGGGACCCAGTACTTC,CASSPGGTQYF
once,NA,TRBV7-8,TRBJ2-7,TGTGCCAGCAGCTTAGTAGGTTCCTCAGCCAGCTACGAGCAGTACTTC,CASSLVGSSASYEQYF
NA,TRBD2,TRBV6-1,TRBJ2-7,TGTGCCAGCAGTGAAGCCGGGGTAGCGGGAGTTTACGAGCAGTACTTC,CASSEAGVAGVYEQYF
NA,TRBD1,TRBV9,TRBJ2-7,TGTGCCAGCAGCCCCCAAGGACAGGGGGCCTACGAGCAGTACTTC,CASSPQGQGAYEQYF
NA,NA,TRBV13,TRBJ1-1,TGTGCCATGAAGGGGGGCCCTGAAGCTTTCTTT,CAMKGGPEAFF
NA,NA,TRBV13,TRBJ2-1,TGTGCCAGCGCCGGGACTTGGAAGAATGAGCAGTTCTTC,CASAGTWKNEQFF
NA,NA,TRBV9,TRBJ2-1,TGTGCCAGCAGCCATGCCGTTGGAGGGGATAGGCGCAATGAGCAGTTCTTC,CASSHAVGGDRRNEQFF
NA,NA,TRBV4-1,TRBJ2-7,TGCGCCAGCAGCCATACAGGAATGGGTTACGAGCAGTACTTC,CASSHTGMGYEQYF
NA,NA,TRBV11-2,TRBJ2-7,TGTGCCAGCAGCTCAGCCAGGCGGGGTCTCTCCTACGAGCAGTACTTC,CASSSARRGLSYEQYF
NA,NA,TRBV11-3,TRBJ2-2,TGTGCCAGCAGCTCCCGCCGGGGGAGTGGGAACGGGGAGCTGTTTTTT,CASSSRRGSGNGELFF
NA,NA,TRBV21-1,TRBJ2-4,TGTGCCAGCAGCAATTCCCCCTCAAACATTCAGTACTTC,CASSNSPSNIQYF
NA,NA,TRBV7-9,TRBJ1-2,TGTGCCAGCAGCTCCCCGGGGGCCCACTATGGCTACACCTTC,CASSSPGAHYGYTF